This TCR beta chain was identified in a study of PD-1 blockade in classical Hodgkin lymphoma. Study background: Every 2 weeks, patients got 3 mg/kg intravenous nivolumab.

Time point given: cycle 4 day 1 (C4D1), after 5 to 7 weeks of nivolumab. In every patient, relapse followed autologous stem cell transplantation, while exposure to brentuximab vedotin differed. Produced via immunoSEQ multiplex PCR; TCRdb's table is partial and in-frame only. The sample yields 30,000 or so clones, roughly 77% seen once. The clonotype originates from a human donor with classical Hodgkin lymphoma. Sequencing was performed on peripheral blood mononuclear cells (PBMCs), taken before the fourth cycle of nivolumab.

CDR3 sequence reads: CASSRSGSSYNEQFF. The CDR3 DNA is TGTGCCAGCAGCAGAAGCGGGAGCTCCTACAATGAGCAGTTCTTC. The chain is built from TRBV6-1 and TRBJ2-1; 8 bases map to TRBD2. CDR3 length equals 15 residues. Germline V gives CDR1 MNHNS, CDR2 SASEGT. Trimming removed 6 bases from V and 0 bases from J; junction bases left unmatched: 4.